This entry describes one T cell receptor beta chain. Its antigen specificity is not known. The input lacks base qualities; no much larger clone sits a single base away. The germline ends are 12 bases apart after V is trimmed by 2 bases and J by 7 bases. According to the germline V gene, CDR1 reads MDHEN and CDR2 reads SYDVKM. The CDR3 runs 13 residues from the cysteine to the phenylalanine. The entry retains the CDR3 DNA only, 39 bases that are in frame from base 1. A patient counted as having stable Graves' hyperthyroidism if no progression to ophthalmopathy occurred over 18 months of follow-up. Hyperthyroidism patients were newly diagnosed, had a disease duration of under 2 months, and were aged 18 to 65 years. The study excluded patients with uncontrolled infections, other autoimmune diseases, pregnancy or lactation. Clinical symptoms, serum thyroxine and TRAb, thyroid ultrasound, and orbital computed tomography formed the basis for the diagnoses. Ficoll-Paque density gradient centrifugation was used to isolate PBMCs from around 9.1 ml of fresh peripheral blood. Trizol reagent was used to extract total RNA, and RNA quality was then checked on an Agilent 2100 Bioanalyzer.

The sample belongs to a study of T cells in Graves' hyperthyroidism and ophthalmopathy (dated by TCRdb to about 2019). About the investigation overall: Peripheral blood was sampled at the time of initial diagnosis, prior to any treatment. The 75 to 100 discovery patients were divided at random into training and test sets in a 7:3 ratio. To identify TCR V-J signatures that set the groups apart, the researchers used a discovery cohort of approximately 98 patients, made up of under 50 with Graves' ophthalmopathy and some 58 with stable Graves' hyperthyroidism. According to the paper, TCR Vbeta CDR3 sequencing was carried out on some 130 peripheral blood samples, which came from over 40 ophthalmopathy, 75 or so hyperthyroidism and about 17 progressor patients. Thyroid tissue and blood T-cell repertoires from more than five Graves' hyperthyroidism patients were also compared in the study. After sampling, hyperthyroidism patients received methimazole starting at 30 mg daily, and ophthalmopathy patients received high-dose intravenous methylprednisolone. Prospective prediction of ophthalmopathy was tested in an independent validation cohort of approximately 19 hyperthyroidism patients and around 16 patients who later progressed to ophthalmopathy.

Beyond this particular receptor, the publication reports: A model built on a 13 V-J signature distinguished ophthalmopathy from stable hyperthyroidism, reaching 87.88% sensitivity and about 81% specificity in cross-validation and 80%/75% in testing. Sample size was not statistically predetermined, and investigators were not blinded to group allocation. In validation, the model predicted progression to ophthalmopathy a median of roughly 6.1 months before onset, with 70% to 71% sensitivity and roughly 72% specificity. Most expanded thyroid clonotypes (frequency above 0.001) were also found in blood, which suggests that blood repertoires may mirror thyroid immune responses.

Amplification of TCR beta CDR3 regions was carried out from RNA transcripts. A first-round RT-PCR of the TCR CDR3 used the HTBI primer set with the Qiagen OneStep RT-PCR kit. Libraries were constructed in a second round of multiplex PCR, after which size selection and purification were performed. Paired-end sequencing of the libraries was performed with 100 bp reads on an Illumina HiSeq2000. In the paper's pipeline: SOAPnuke was used to process the raw data, throwing out any read that contained adapters or uncalled bases, had a mean Phred below 15, or lacked an exact constant-primer or identifier match. High-quality paired reads were merged using COPE v1.2.5, and each unique nucleotide sequence was defined as a clonotype. Clonotypes were aligned to IMGT TRBV, TRBD and TRBJ reference segments using MiTCR v1.1. Only V-J combinations with frequency above 0.0001, covering 99.2% of repertoires, were analysed. The TCS score was defined as F50 (clonal expansion) divided by E x V (chaos), with BLOSUM62-based TCRdist calculated between CDR3 peptides within each V-J. Welch's t-statistics and random forest reduced fewer than 600 V-J features to some 14, which were used in a naive Bayes classifier (R e1071). In TCRdb, the public reads were trimmed at Q25 with fastp and aligned with MiXCR, with productive beta chains retained. When rows share a CDR3 protein, they turn into one entry using the most common DNA and genes. TCRdb, not the authors, supplied the V and J calls. In this sample the table shows hundreds of thousands of distinct CDR3 sequences, 14% of which occur a single time. The top ten hold roughly a tenth of the sample.

The V gene is TRBV28 and the J gene is TRBJ2-7; the D gene is perhaps TRBD2, on 6 matching bases. The receptor's source is a woman in her late teens or twenties with Graves' hyperthyroidism. The specimen sequenced was blood. The bases read TGTGCCAGCAGTTTACCGGGAGAGGGGGAGCAGTACTTC. It translates to CASSLPGEGEQYF.